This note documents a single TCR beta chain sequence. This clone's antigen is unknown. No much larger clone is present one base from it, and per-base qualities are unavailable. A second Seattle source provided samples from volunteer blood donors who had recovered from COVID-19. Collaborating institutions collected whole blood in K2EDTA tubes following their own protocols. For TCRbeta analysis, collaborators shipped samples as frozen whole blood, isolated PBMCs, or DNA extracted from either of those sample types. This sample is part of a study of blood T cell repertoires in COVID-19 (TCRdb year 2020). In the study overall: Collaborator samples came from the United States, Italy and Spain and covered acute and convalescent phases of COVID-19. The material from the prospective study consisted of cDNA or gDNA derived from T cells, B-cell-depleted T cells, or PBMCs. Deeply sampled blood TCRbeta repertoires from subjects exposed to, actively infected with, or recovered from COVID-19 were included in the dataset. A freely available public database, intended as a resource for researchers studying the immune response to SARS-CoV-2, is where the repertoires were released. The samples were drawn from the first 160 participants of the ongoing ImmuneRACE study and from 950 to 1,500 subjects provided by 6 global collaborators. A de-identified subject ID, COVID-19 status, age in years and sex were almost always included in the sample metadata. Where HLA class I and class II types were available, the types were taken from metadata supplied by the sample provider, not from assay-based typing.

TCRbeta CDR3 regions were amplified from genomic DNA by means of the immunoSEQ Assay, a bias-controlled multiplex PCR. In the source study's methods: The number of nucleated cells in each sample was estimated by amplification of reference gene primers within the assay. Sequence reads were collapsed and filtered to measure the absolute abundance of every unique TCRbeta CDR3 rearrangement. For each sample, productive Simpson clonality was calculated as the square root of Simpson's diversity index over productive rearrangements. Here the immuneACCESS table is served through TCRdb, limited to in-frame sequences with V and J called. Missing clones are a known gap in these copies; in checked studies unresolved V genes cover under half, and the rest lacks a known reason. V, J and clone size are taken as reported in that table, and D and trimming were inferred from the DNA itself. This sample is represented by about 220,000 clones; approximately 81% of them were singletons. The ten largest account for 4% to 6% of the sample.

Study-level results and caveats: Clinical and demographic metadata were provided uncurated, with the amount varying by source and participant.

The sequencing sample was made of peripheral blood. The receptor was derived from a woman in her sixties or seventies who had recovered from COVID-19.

The sequenced DNA: TGTGCCAGCAGTTACCGGACAGGGGCCACCGGGGAGCTGTTTTTT. Its protein reads: CASSYRTGATGELFF. The V and J segments used are TRBV6-5 and TRBJ2-2; TRBD1 aligns with 9 central bases. The CDR3 spans 15 residues, from the cysteine through the phenylalanine. Solely the CDR3 DNA is kept, with 45 bases framed from the first base. From the germline V gene, CDR1 is MNHEY and CDR2 is SVGAGI. Germline trimming: 2 bases from V, 4 bases from J; junction bases outside gene matches: 2.